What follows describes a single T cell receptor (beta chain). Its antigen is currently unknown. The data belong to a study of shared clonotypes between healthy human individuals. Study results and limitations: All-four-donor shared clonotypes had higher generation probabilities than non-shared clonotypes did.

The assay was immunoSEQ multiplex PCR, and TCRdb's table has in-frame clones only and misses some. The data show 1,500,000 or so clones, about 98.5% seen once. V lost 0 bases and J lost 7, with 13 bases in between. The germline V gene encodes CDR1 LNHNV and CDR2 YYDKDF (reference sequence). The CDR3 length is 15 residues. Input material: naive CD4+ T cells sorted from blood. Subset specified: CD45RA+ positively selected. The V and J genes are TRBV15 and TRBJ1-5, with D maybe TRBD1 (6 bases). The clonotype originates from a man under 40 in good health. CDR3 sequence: CATSRDWGGLQPQHF. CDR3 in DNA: TGTGCCACCAGCAGAGATTGGGGGGGGCTACAGCCCCAGCATTTT.